These T cell receptor beta chains were read from a single sample in a study of cytomegalovirus exposure and HLA in healthy donors. Libraries were prepared by immunoSEQ multiplex PCR; TCRdb keeps only in-frame clonotypes and omits some of them. The repertoire includes about 130,000 clones, approximately 60% of them detected once, and under 2% sits in the top ten. Source material: PBMCs. All receptors come from a human donor in good health. The CDR3 runs from the conserved cysteine through the conserved F or W. Each record gives: V gene, clone size, J gene, D gene, CDR3 protein, CDR3 DNA. The D gene is left open where the match is weak. The size of a clone is reported for some rows only, either as once, few or many, or as a class for expanded clones.

TRBV18	NA	TRBJ2-1	TRBD2	CASSQRRLAGVNEQFF	TGTGCCAGCTCACAGCGACGACTAGCGGGAGTCAATGAGCAGTTCTTC
TRBV28	NA	TRBJ2-1	NA	CATLSSYNEQFF	TGTGCCACCCTAAGCTCCTACAATGAGCAGTTCTTC
TRBV18	NA	TRBJ2-7	NA	CASSPPAGTLYEQYF	TGTGCCAGCTCACCACCGGCAGGGACACTCTACGAGCAGTACTTC
TRBV19	NA	TRBJ2-1	TRBD1	CASSRGQAGEQFF	TGTGCCAGTAGTAGGGGACAGGCGGGTGAGCAGTTCTTC
TRBV5-4	few	TRBJ1-2	NA	CASSLGQTIGQYGYTF	TGTGCCAGCAGCTTGGGCCAGACGATCGGACAATATGGCTACACCTTC
TRBV6-6	NA	TRBJ1-5	NA	CASSYSGQYSNQPQHF	TGTGCCAGCAGTTACTCTGGACAGTATAGCAATCAGCCCCAGCATTTT
TRBV5-1	NA	TRBJ2-7	NA	CASSLTSPSGYEQYF	TGCGCCAGCAGCTTGACCTCCCCGTCAGGCTACGAGCAGTACTTC
TRBV18	once	TRBJ2-2	NA	CASSPLRTETGELFF	TGTGCCAGCTCACCTCTCCGGACAGAGACCGGGGAGCTGTTTTTT
TRBV21-1	NA	TRBJ2-1	NA	CASSNERNYNEQFF	TGTGCCAGCAGCAATGAGCGGAACTACAATGAGCAGTTCTTC
TRBV6-5	few	TRBJ2-2	NA	CGVRDSGTGELFF	TGTGGCGTTCGAGACAGTGGGACCGGGGAGCTGTTTTTT
TRBV7-8	once	TRBJ2-7	TRBD2	CASGRGPSGRLAEQYF	TGTGCCAGCGGCCGCGGGCCTAGCGGGAGACTTGCCGAGCAGTACTTC
TRBV5-4	NA	TRBJ2-1	TRBD2	CASSLGTSGQNEQFF	TGTGCCAGCAGCTTGGGGACTAGCGGGCAAAATGAGCAGTTCTTC
TRBV2	NA	TRBJ2-5	TRBD1	CASTRQGGVTQYF	TGTGCCAGCACGAGACAGGGGGGGGTGACCCAGTACTTC
TRBV7-8	NA	TRBJ1-2	NA	CASSQADKNYGYTF	TGTGCCAGCAGCCAAGCAGACAAGAACTATGGCTACACCTTC
TRBV2	NA	TRBJ2-7	NA	CASSLGQPYEQYF	TGTGCCAGCAGCCTCGGACAGCCCTACGAGCAGTACTTC
TRBV5-1	NA	TRBJ2-7	NA	CASSGRASYEQYF	TGCGCCAGCAGCGGCAGGGCTTCCTACGAGCAGTACTTC
TRBV2	NA	TRBJ2-1	TRBD1	CASSGPGTGDLQASWNEQFF	TGTGCCAGCAGTGGTCCGGGGACAGGGGACCTTCAGGCTAGCTGGAATGAGCAGTTCTTC
TRBV4-3	few	TRBJ1-4	NA	CASRGAGTEKLFF	TGCGCCAGCAGGGGGGCAGGAACGGAAAAACTGTTTTTT
TRBV7-8	NA	TRBJ2-5	NA	CASSFGQLETQYF	TGTGCCAGCAGCTTTGGACAACTAGAGACCCAGTACTTC
TRBV6-6	NA	TRBJ1-1	NA	CASSRGREMNTEAFF	TGTGCCAGCAGTCGGGGGAGGGAGATGAACACTGAAGCTTTCTTT
TRBV28	NA	TRBJ2-5	NA	CASRYPLHCGPRQTQYF	TGTGCCAGCAGGTATCCCCTTCATTGCGGGCCGAGGCAGACCCAGTACTTC
TRBV28	NA	TRBJ2-5	TRBD2	CASSLYFGTSFQETQYF	TGTGCCAGCAGTTTATATTTCGGGACTAGTTTCCAGGAGACCCAGTACTTC
TRBV7-9	NA	TRBJ1-4	NA	CASSRSTNEKLFF	TGTGCCAGCAGCCGGTCAACTAATGAAAAACTGTTTTTT
TRBV27	NA	TRBJ1-3	NA	CASSSNFRSGNTIYF	TGTGCCAGCAGTTCGAACTTTCGCTCTGGAAACACCATATATTTT
TRBV6-5	NA	TRBJ2-3	NA	CASTRDNTDTQYF	TGTGCCAGCACCCGGGACAACACAGATACGCAGTATTTT
TRBV7-7	few	TRBJ2-3	TRBD2	CASSGGDTDTQYF	TGTGCTAGCAGCGGGGGGGACACAGATACGCAGTATTTT
TRBV5-4	few	TRBJ1-1	NA	CASSLGPGRVKAFF	TGTGCCAGCAGTTTAGGGCCCGGGAGAGTCAAAGCTTTCTTT
TRBV5-1	once	TRBJ2-5	TRBD1	CASSFPGQQETQYF	TGCGCCAGCAGCTTCCCGGGACAGCAAGAGACCCAGTACTTC
TRBV28	NA	TRBJ2-2	NA	CASIFPGATGELFF	TGTGCCAGCATTTTCCCAGGGGCCACCGGGGAGCTGTTTTTT
TRBV5-1	NA	TRBJ1-4	NA	CASSLEQGHGEKLFF	TGCGCCAGCAGCTTGGAACAGGGACATGGGGAAAAACTGTTTTTT
TRBV4-1	NA	TRBJ2-1	NA	CASSKRAESSYNEQFF	TGCGCCAGCAGCAAAAGAGCGGAAAGCTCCTACAATGAGCAGTTCTTC
TRBV28	NA	TRBJ2-5	TRBD1	CASSWVPTGQETQYF	TGTGCCAGCAGTTGGGTCCCGACAGGGCAAGAGACCCAGTACTTC
TRBV9	NA	TRBJ1-4	NA	CASSERGYINEKLFF	TGTGCCAGCAGCGAGAGAGGGTACATTAATGAAAAACTGTTTTTT
TRBV11-3	NA	TRBJ1-2	TRBD1	CASSLGPLPGTGEESGYTF	TGTGCCAGCAGCTTAGGGCCACTACCCGGGACAGGAGAGGAGTCTGGCTACACCTTC
TRBV27	NA	TRBJ2-2	NA	CASTLRRVRGGELFF	TGTGCCAGCACTCTACGAAGGGTTCGGGGCGGGGAGCTGTTTTTT
TRBV28	NA	TRBJ1-2	NA	CASSLIEGRGRGNYGYTF	TGTGCCAGCAGTTTAATCGAGGGGAGGGGCCGCGGGAACTATGGCTACACCTTC
TRBV7-2	NA	TRBJ2-7	NA	CASSSRHSSYEQYF	TGTGCCAGCAGCTCCCGGCACAGCTCCTACGAGCAGTACTTC
TRBV5-1	NA	TRBJ2-7	TRBD1	CASSVGQGNTYEQYF	TGCGCCAGCAGCGTGGGACAGGGAAATACCTACGAGCAGTACTTC
TRBV11-3	NA	TRBJ2-1	TRBD2	CASSSLGLADNEQFF	TGTGCCAGCAGCTCTCTCGGACTAGCGGACAATGAGCAGTTCTTC
TRBV6-5	NA	TRBJ1-2	TRBD1	CASSRDRDYGYTF	TGTGCCAGCAGTAGGGACAGGGACTATGGCTACACCTTC
TRBV10-3	NA	TRBJ2-2	TRBD1	CAMRNRGDANTGELFF	TGTGCCATGAGAAACAGGGGTGACGCGAACACCGGGGAGCTGTTTTTT
TRBV27	NA	TRBJ1-2	TRBD1	CASSFYGTGSFYGYTF	TGTGCCAGCAGTTTCTACGGGACAGGGTCGTTCTATGGCTACACCTTC
TRBV27	NA	TRBJ2-7	NA	CASRSGGPPSYEQYF	TGTGCCAGCAGGTCCGGGGGTCCTCCTTCCTACGAGCAGTACTTC
TRBV7-2	NA	TRBJ2-7	NA	CASSLGELPDLEQYF	TGTGCCAGCAGCTTAGGGGAGCTTCCCGATTTAGAGCAGTACTTC
TRBV20-1	NA	TRBJ1-2	NA	CSASGPYGYTF	TGCAGTGCCTCAGGCCCCTATGGCTACACCTTC
TRBV4-2	NA	TRBJ2-1	TRBD2	CASSPLGLAGVTYNEQFF	TGTGCCAGCAGCCCTCTGGGACTAGCGGGGGTCACCTACAATGAGCAGTTCTTC
TRBV5-1	few	TRBJ2-3	NA	CASSFGGNTDTQYF	TGCGCCAGCAGCTTCGGCGGGAACACAGATACGCAGTATTTT
TRBV4-2	NA	TRBJ2-7	NA	CASSQGQGGEQYF	TGTGCCAGCAGCCAAGGTCAGGGAGGCGAGCAGTACTTC
TRBV5-5	NA	TRBJ2-1	TRBD2	CASSHFRTRGYNEQFF	TGTGCCAGCAGCCACTTTAGGACTAGGGGTTACAATGAGCAGTTCTTC
TRBV27	NA	TRBJ2-4	NA	CASSSTIQYF	TGTGCCAGCAGTTCTACTATTCAGTACTTC
TRBV7-2	few	TRBJ2-7	TRBD2	CASSLALAGGGYEQYF	TGTGCCAGCAGCTTAGCGCTAGCGGGAGGTGGGTACGAGCAGTACTTC
TRBV5-4	NA	TRBJ2-7	NA	CASSQGGGLTYEQYF	TGTGCCAGCAGCCAGGGAGGGGGTTTGACCTACGAGCAGTACTTC
TRBV5-1	NA	TRBJ2-7	TRBD1	CASSFTGETYEQYF	TGCGCCAGCAGCTTTACAGGGGAGACCTACGAGCAGTACTTC
TRBV7-9	few	TRBJ2-5	NA	CASSSSLVLETQYF	TGTGCCAGCAGCTCCTCTCTCGTCCTCGAGACCCAGTACTTC